This paragraph covers one T cell receptor (beta chain) sequence. This sample was included in a study of human T cells and chemical hapten exposure. Study overall: After 6 days, upper back 0.01% DPC patch tests were scored. Cases of alopecia areata, totalis or universalis occurred in a predominantly female patient group.

One entry per CDR3 protein, called by TCRdb with MiXCR from the RACE reads. The sample lists roughly 190,000 distinct CDR3 sequences; 20% to 25% were seen once. V lost 4 bases to trimming and J lost 3 bases, with 13 bases between them. This CDR3 contains 14 residues. Germline loops: CDR1 SGDLS, CDR2 YYNGEE. Specified time point: patch test 1, 2 weeks after DPC sensitization. The treatment denotes: therapeutic diphenylcyclopropenone sensitization with weekly scalp DPC. This sequence originates from a woman in her 50s with alopecia areata. Some clones in this sample may be carry-over from other donors' samples. Source: whole blood, taken in connection with sensitization to the hapten diphenylcyclopropenone (DPC). V and J are TRBV9 and TRBJ1-2; D is perhaps TRBD1 (5 bases). The DNA of the CDR3 is TGTGCCAGCAGCCGGGCAGGGAGGGACTATGGCTACACCTTC. Translating it yields CASSRAGRDYGYTF. Complete variable domain (other parts from reference TRBV9 and TRBJ1-2): DSGVTQTPKHLITATGQRVTLRCSPRSGDLSVYWYQQSLDQGLQFLIQYYNGEERAKGNILERFSAQQFPDLHSELNLSSLELGDSALYFCASSRAGRDYGYTFGSGTRLTVV.